The text below deals with one T cell receptor beta chain. The antigen remains undetermined. All the donors were Caucasian adults who lived in Nashville, Tennessee. The unsorted samples had tens of millions of PBMCs used for genomic DNA. The ends were cut back, 2 bases at V and 8 bases at J, with 10 bases in the middle. Per germline, CDR1 LNHDA and CDR2 SQIVND (reference sequence). The CDR3 is 13 amino acids. Study processing details: Junction-only sequences without quality scores were provided by ImmunoSEQ, so filtering was different. Repertoires were generated with immunoSEQ multiplex PCR, while TCRdb's copy carries only in-frame clones and drops some. V and J calls and clone size come straight from that table; D and trimming were deduced from the DNA. The sample includes around 530,000 clones, around three quarters of them seen just once. The sample comes from a study of shared clonotypes between healthy human individuals. Study-level points and caveats: Owing to a small donor count, the genetic and exposure-history diversity represented was limited.

The sequenced sample was PBMCs. J is TRBJ1-5 and V is TRBV19; D is unresolved. This receptor was taken from a woman in her 40s in good health. Some clones in this sample may be carry-over from other donors' samples. The CDR3 DNA sequence: TGTGCCAGTAGTATAAACGGGTTGGAGCCCCAGCATTTT. This encodes CASSINGLEPQHF.